Listed below are T cell receptor beta chains from one sample, sequenced in a study of T cells in localized non-small cell lung cancer. Produced via immunoSEQ multiplex PCR; TCRdb's table is partial and in-frame only. Of approximately 83,000 clones in the sample, approximately 90% were seen once. The sample in question was peripheral blood, obtained before any cancer treatment. These receptors all stem from a woman between 35 and 75 years old with stage I squamous cell lung carcinoma. The CDR3 runs from the conserved cysteine through the conserved F or W. D genes are given only for firm matches. Clone size appears in some rows only: once, few, many, or a class for an expanded clone.

CDR3: CASSEALAGRENIQYF
DNA: TGTGCCAGCAGTGAAGCGCTAGCGGGGCGGGAAAACATTCAGTACTTC
J: TRBJ2-4
V: TRBV2
D: TRBD2
size: NA

CDR3: CAISDPGDGSSYEQYF
DNA: TGTGCCATCAGTGACCCGGGGGACGGGTCCTCCTACGAGCAGTACTTC
J: TRBJ2-7
V: TRBV10-3
D: NA
size: NA

CDR3: CSVGGPQGGNTEAFF
DNA: TGCAGCGTTGGAGGGCCCCAAGGGGGGAACACTGAAGCTTTCTTT
J: TRBJ1-1
V: TRBV29-1
D: NA
size: NA

CDR3: CASGRTEGNTEAFF
DNA: TGTGCCAGCGGTAGGACGGAGGGGAACACTGAAGCTTTCTTC
J: TRBJ1-1
V: TRBV2
D: NA
size: NA

CDR3: CASSLYPPTGGRLNTEAFF
DNA: TGTGCCAGCAGTTTATACCCCCCCACAGGGGGCCGTTTGAACACTGAAGCTTTCTTT
J: TRBJ1-1
V: TRBV27
D: TRBD1
size: NA

CDR3: CASSGRDRGSSGANVLTF
DNA: TGTGCCAGCAGTGGACGGGACAGGGGGTCATCTGGGGCCAACGTCCTGACTTTC
J: TRBJ2-6
V: TRBV6-1
D: TRBD1
size: NA

CDR3: CASSDKRGTYEQYF
DNA: TGTGCCAGCAGTGATAAGAGGGGAACCTACGAGCAGTACTTC
J: TRBJ2-7
V: TRBV2
D: NA
size: NA

CDR3: CASSIGATSLNTEAFF
DNA: TGTGCCAGTAGTATCGGGGCAACCTCTCTCAACACTGAAGCTTTCTTT
J: TRBJ1-1
V: TRBV19
D: NA
size: NA

CDR3: CASLFGGSTEAFF
DNA: TGTGCCAGCCTTTTTGGGGGTTCCACTGAAGCTTTCTTT
J: TRBJ1-1
V: TRBV7-8
D: NA
size: NA

CDR3: CASSFDRVNTEAFF
DNA: TGTGCCAGTAGTTTTGACAGGGTGAACACTGAAGCTTTCTTT
J: TRBJ1-1
V: TRBV19
D: TRBD1
size: NA

CDR3: CASSPGTVTMNTEAFF
DNA: TGTGCCAGCAGTCCTGGGACAGTAACAATGAACACTGAAGCTTTCTTT
J: TRBJ1-1
V: TRBV25-1
D: TRBD1
size: NA

CDR3: CAWSAYNEQFF
DNA: TGTGCCTGGAGCGCCTACAATGAGCAGTTCTTC
J: TRBJ2-1
V: TRBV30
D: NA
size: NA

CDR3: CASVLSAGGRNEQFF
DNA: TGTGCCAGCGTCCTCTCAGCGGGGGGAAGGAATGAGCAGTTCTTC
J: TRBJ2-1
V: TRBV6-1
D: TRBD2
size: NA

CDR3: CARSFQILAGGHSYEQYF
DNA: TGTGCCAGAAGCTTTCAGATTCTGGCGGGGGGACACTCCTACGAGCAGTACTTC
J: TRBJ2-7
V: TRBV5-3
D: TRBD2
size: NA

CDR3: CASSHRDGKPAKNIQYF
DNA: TGTGCCAGCAGCCACCGGGACGGTAAGCCGGCCAAAAACATTCAGTACTTC
J: TRBJ2-4
V: TRBV7-9
D: NA
size: NA

CDR3: CASSPDRVTGELFF
DNA: TGTGCCAGCAGCCCCGACAGGGTCACCGGGGAGCTGTTTTTT
J: TRBJ2-2
V: TRBV27
D: TRBD1
size: NA

CDR3: CASSGRSGNTIYF
DNA: TGTGCCAGCAGCGGAAGGTCGGGAAACACCATATATTTT
J: TRBJ1-3
V: TRBV7-9
D: NA
size: NA

CDR3: CASSLRVAGGERQETQYF
DNA: TGTGCCAGTAGTCTCCGAGTAGCGGGGGGAGAACGTCAAGAGACCCAGTACTTC
J: TRBJ2-5
V: TRBV19
D: TRBD2
size: NA

CDR3: CASSQDRSGGQETQYF
DNA: TGTGCCAGCAGCCAAGATCGCAGCGGGGGACAAGAGACCCAGTACTTC
J: TRBJ2-5
V: TRBV4-2
D: TRBD2
size: NA

CDR3: CASSFIRGLNTEAFF
DNA: TGTGCCAGCAGCTTTATAAGGGGACTGAACACTGAAGCTTTCTTT
J: TRBJ1-1
V: TRBV14
D: NA
size: NA

CDR3: CASVRDRSYEQYF
DNA: TGTGCCAGCGTCCGGGACAGATCCTACGAGCAGTACTTC
J: TRBJ2-7
V: TRBV2
D: TRBD1
size: NA

CDR3: CAISESLGRGTDTQYF
DNA: TGTGCCATCAGTGAGTCTCTCGGGCGGGGCACAGATACGCAGTATTTT
J: TRBJ2-3
V: TRBV10-3
D: NA
size: NA

CDR3: CASSLTGRNYGYTF
DNA: TGTGCCAGCAGCTTGACAGGGCGTAACTATGGCTACACCTTC
J: TRBJ1-2
V: TRBV5-6
D: NA
size: NA

CDR3: CASSLATSGSEQYF
DNA: TGCGCCAGCAGCTTGGCCACCAGCGGTAGCGAGCAGTACTTC
J: TRBJ2-7
V: TRBV5-1
D: NA
size: NA

CDR3: CAWSGLAGGETQYF
DNA: TGTGCCTGGAGCGGACTAGCGGGGGGAGAGACCCAGTACTTC
J: TRBJ2-5
V: TRBV30
D: TRBD2
size: NA

CDR3: CASGAQGIRSGEQFF
DNA: TGCGCCAGCGGGGCGCAGGGAATCAGGTCGGGTGAGCAGTTCTTC
J: TRBJ2-1
V: TRBV5-1
D: NA
size: few

CDR3: CASSLLGGAGYTF
DNA: TGTGCCAGCAGTTTATTAGGGGGCGCTGGCTACACCTTC
J: TRBJ1-2
V: TRBV28
D: TRBD1
size: NA

CDR3: CAWSVGHFKNIQYF
DNA: TGTGCCTGGAGTGTTGGACACTTTAAAAACATTCAGTACTTC
J: TRBJ2-4
V: TRBV30
D: NA
size: NA

CDR3: CASSQDGTGQTYGYTF
DNA: TGTGCCAGCAGCCAAGACGGTACGGGACAAACCTATGGCTACACCTTC
J: TRBJ1-2
V: TRBV4-2
D: NA
size: few

CDR3: CASRGDRDSNQPQHF
DNA: TGTGCCAGCAGGGGGGACAGGGATAGCAATCAGCCCCAGCATTTT
J: TRBJ1-5
V: TRBV6-6
D: TRBD1
size: once

CDR3: CASSLASLGEAFF
DNA: TGTGCCAGCAGCTTAGCGTCGCTAGGGGAAGCTTTCTTT
J: TRBJ1-1
V: TRBV7-8
D: NA
size: medium-sized

CDR3: CASSPQTGWNQPQHF
DNA: TGTGCCAGCAGTCCTCAGACAGGTTGGAATCAGCCCCAGCATTTT
J: TRBJ1-5
V: TRBV2
D: NA
size: NA

CDR3: CASTTPVAEQYF
DNA: TGTGCCAGCACCACGCCTGTCGCGGAGCAGTACTTC
J: TRBJ2-7
V: TRBV5-6
D: NA
size: NA

CDR3: CASTPPVLGAEAFF
DNA: TGTGCCAGCACCCCGCCGGTCTTGGGCGCTGAAGCTTTCTTT
J: TRBJ1-1
V: TRBV6-5
D: NA
size: once

CDR3: CASSIEGPTTSTDTQYF
DNA: TGTGCCAGTAGTATAGAGGGACCGACAACTAGCACAGATACGCAGTATTTT
J: TRBJ2-3
V: TRBV19
D: NA
size: NA

CDR3: CASSLEGSTLHF
DNA: TGTGCCAGCAGCTTAGAGGGTTCCACCCTCCACTTT
J: TRBJ1-6
V: TRBV7-6
D: NA
size: once

CDR3: CASSPDRTSYEQYF
DNA: TGTGCCAGCTCTCCGGACAGGACCTCCTACGAGCAGTACTTC
J: TRBJ2-7
V: TRBV6-1
D: TRBD1
size: NA

CDR3: CASSWGLAGAHASYEQYF
DNA: TGTGCCAGCAGCTGGGGACTAGCGGGGGCCCACGCTTCCTACGAGCAGTACTTC
J: TRBJ2-7
V: TRBV7-2
D: TRBD2
size: few

CDR3: CAWSVGAASTDTQYF
DNA: TGTGCCTGGAGTGTAGGAGCGGCTAGCACAGATACGCAGTATTTT
J: TRBJ2-3
V: TRBV30
D: NA
size: NA

CDR3: CASTRGSGGNTEAFF
DNA: TGTGCCAGCACCCGAGGGAGTGGCGGGAACACTGAAGCTTTCTTT
J: TRBJ1-1
V: TRBV7-9
D: NA
size: once

CDR3: CASSRAQGTGELFF
DNA: TGCGCCAGCAGTAGGGCCCAAGGCACCGGGGAGCTGTTTTTT
J: TRBJ2-2
V: TRBV10-2
D: NA
size: NA

CDR3: CASSIEDRDEQFF
DNA: TGTGCCAGTAGTATAGAGGACAGGGATGAGCAGTTCTTC
J: TRBJ2-1
V: TRBV19
D: TRBD1
size: once

CDR3: CASSLEGFQADTQYF
DNA: TGTGCCAGCAGCTTAGAAGGGTTTCAGGCAGATACGCAGTATTTT
J: TRBJ2-3
V: TRBV7-9
D: NA
size: once

CDR3: CASSEEQGPSPLHF
DNA: TGTGCCAGCAGTGAAGAGCAGGGTCCCTCACCCCTCCACTTT
J: TRBJ1-6
V: TRBV6-1
D: NA
size: NA

CDR3: CASSSGETYNSPLHF
DNA: TGTGCCAGCAGCTCGGGGGAGACCTATAATTCACCCCTCCACTTT
J: TRBJ1-6
V: TRBV7-9
D: NA
size: NA